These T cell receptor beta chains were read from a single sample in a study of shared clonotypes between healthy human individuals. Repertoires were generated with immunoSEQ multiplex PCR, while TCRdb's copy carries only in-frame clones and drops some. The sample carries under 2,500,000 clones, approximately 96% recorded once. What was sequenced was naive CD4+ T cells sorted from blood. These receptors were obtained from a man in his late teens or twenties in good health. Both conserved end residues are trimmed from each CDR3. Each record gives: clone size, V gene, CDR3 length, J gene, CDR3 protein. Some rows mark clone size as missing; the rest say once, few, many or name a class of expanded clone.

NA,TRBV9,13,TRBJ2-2,ASSVEGLDSGELF
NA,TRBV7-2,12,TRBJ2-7,ASSLSTATYEQY
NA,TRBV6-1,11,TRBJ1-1,ASSFTGGTEAF
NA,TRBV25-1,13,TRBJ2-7,ASSEGGLAGYEQY
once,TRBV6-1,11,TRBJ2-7,ASSVPSLYEQY
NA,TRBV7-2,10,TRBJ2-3,ASQASTDTQY
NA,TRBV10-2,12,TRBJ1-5,ASSDKNLNQPQH
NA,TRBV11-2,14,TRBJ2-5,ASSLEWGNPQETQY
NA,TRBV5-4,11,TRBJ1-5,ASSQDHNQPQH
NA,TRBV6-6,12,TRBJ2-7,ASSYSRDRMEQY
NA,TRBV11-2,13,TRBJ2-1,ASSPRLAGNNEQF
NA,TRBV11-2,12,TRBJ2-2,ASSLTGNTGELF
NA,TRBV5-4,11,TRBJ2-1,ASSLFEGGEQF
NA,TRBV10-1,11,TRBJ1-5,ASSEMPHQPQH
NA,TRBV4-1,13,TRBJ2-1,ASSQGVWGYNEQF
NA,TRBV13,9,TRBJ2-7,ASSGGGEQY
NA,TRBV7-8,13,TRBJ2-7,ASSPLLAASYEQY
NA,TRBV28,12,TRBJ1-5,ASSLGTANQPQH
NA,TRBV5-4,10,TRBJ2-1,ASSLSFGEQF
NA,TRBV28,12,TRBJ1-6,ASTRGPPNSPLH
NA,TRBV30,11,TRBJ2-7,AGSMGGGYEQY
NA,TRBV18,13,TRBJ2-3,ASSHAKSSTDTQY
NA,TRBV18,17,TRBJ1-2,ASSPPGRGEGLSVYGYT
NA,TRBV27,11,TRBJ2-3,ASRGASTDTQY
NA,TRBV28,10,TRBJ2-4,ASRENTDIQY
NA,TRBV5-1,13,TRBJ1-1,ASSVIGDMNTEAF
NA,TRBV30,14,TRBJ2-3,AWSVFGGQVTDTQY
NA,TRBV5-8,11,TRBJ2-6,ASTLPGANVLT
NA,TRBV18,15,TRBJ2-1,ASSPKGLAGAYNEQF
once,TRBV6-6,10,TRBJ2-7,ASSPASYEQY
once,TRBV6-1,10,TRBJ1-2,ASKVLNYGYT
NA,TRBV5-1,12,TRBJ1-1,ASSSGRGNTEAF
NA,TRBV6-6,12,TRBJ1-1,ASSRGHGNTEAF
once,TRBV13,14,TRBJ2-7,ASSLSPRQGSYEQY
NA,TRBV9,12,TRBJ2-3,ASSVEGVTDTQY
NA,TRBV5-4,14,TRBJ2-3,ASSLVAGGLGDTQY
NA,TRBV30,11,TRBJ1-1,AWTRGFNTEAF
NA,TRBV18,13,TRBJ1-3,ASSPLDSTGNTIY
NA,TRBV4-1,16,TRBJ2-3,ASSRRPIATDSTDTQY
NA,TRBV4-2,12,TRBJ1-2,ASSHWTGAYGYT
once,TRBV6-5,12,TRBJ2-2,ASSYILSTGELF
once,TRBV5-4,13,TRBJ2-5,ASRTSPGQQETQY
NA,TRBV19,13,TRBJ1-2,ASRETGTGGYGYT
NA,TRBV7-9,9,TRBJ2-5,ASSRAETQY
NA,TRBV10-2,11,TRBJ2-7,ASSPNLISEQY
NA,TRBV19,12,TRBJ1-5,ASKPVGGDQPQH